This is a list of T cell receptor beta chains from one sample in a study of regulatory T cells in long-lasting Graves disease. MiXCR was run by TCRdb on the multiplex PCR reads, yielding one entry per CDR3 protein. The sample has around 460,000 distinct CDR3 sequences; 20% to 25% are singletons. The material was peripheral blood mononuclear cells (PBMCs), obtained when the disease was refractory, from a patient treated with antithyroid drugs. The source of these receptors is a female donor with Graves disease. Each CDR3 is given with its conserved first and last residue. D genes are given only for firm matches. Clone size is not always given. Where it is, it says once, few, many or a class for expanded clones.

D,size,V,J,CDR3,DNA
TRBD1,many,TRBV2,TRBJ2-5,CASSRGRETQYF,TGTGCCAGCAGCAGGGGGCGAGAGACCCAGTACTTC
.,many,TRBV3-1,TRBJ2-5,CASSPQDYGEETQYF,TGTGCCAGCAGCCCGCAAGATTACGGGGAGGAGACCCAGTACTTC
.,.,TRBV9,TRBJ2-7,CASSVGASYEQYF,TGTGCCAGCAGCGTAGGCGCTAGTTACGAGCAGTACTTC
TRBD1,.,TRBV7-9,TRBJ1-4,CASSRWTGFEKLFF,TGTGCCAGCAGCAGGTGGACAGGGTTCGAAAAACTGTTTTTT
TRBD1,many,TRBV5-1,TRBJ1-4,CASSLYGTEGEKLFF,TGCGCCAGCAGCTTGTATGGGACAGAGGGCGAAAAACTGTTTTTT
.,many,TRBV2,TRBJ1-2,CASSEDTTADGYTF,TGTGCCAGCAGTGAAGACACGACCGCAGATGGCTACACCTTC
.,many,TRBV29-1,TRBJ1-1,CSVPSAVGEAFF,TGCAGCGTCCCCTCGGCGGTCGGCGAAGCTTTCTTT
.,.,TRBV30,TRBJ2-2,CAWRIVRGGGELFF,TGTGCCTGGAGAATTGTCAGGGGCGGCGGGGAGCTGTTTTTT
TRBD2,many,TRBV12-3/TRBV12-4,TRBJ2-7,CASSLPRLAASYEQYF,TGTGCCAGCAGTTTACCAAGACTAGCGGCCTCCTACGAGCAGTACTTC
TRBD1,.,TRBV6-1,TRBJ2-6,CASSATGVFSGANVLTF,TGTGCCAGCAGTGCTACAGGGGTTTTCTCTGGGGCCAACGTCCTGACTTTC
TRBD1,many,TRBV28,TRBJ1-5,CATQGNSNQPQHF,TGTGCCACACAGGGGAATAGCAATCAGCCCCAGCATTTT
.,.,TRBV5-5,TRBJ1-6,CAGSRDAQGNSPLHF,TGTGCCGGCAGCCGAGACGCCCAGGGAAATTCACCCCTCCACTTT
.,few,TRBV7-9,TRBJ1-1,CASSLEVGSAAFF,TGTGCCAGCAGCTTAGAGGTGGGGAGCGCAGCTTTCTTT
TRBD1,.,TRBV6-1,TRBJ2-5,CASSFTGTAQETQYF,TGTGCCAGCAGCTTCACCGGGACAGCCCAAGAGACCCAGTACTTC
TRBD1,many,TRBV24-1,TRBJ1-2,CATSDQDRGTYGYTF,TGTGCCACCAGTGACCAAGACAGGGGAACCTATGGCTACACCTTC